A selection of T cell receptor beta chains follows, all from one sample in a study of cytomegalovirus exposure and HLA in healthy donors. The data were produced by immunoSEQ multiplex PCR, yet TCRdb's version contains in-frame clones alone and is incomplete. The sample holds around 180,000 clones; 70% to 85% are singletons and the top ten take 1.4% to 1.5%. The sample was PBMCs. The receptor set was obtained from a woman under 40 in good health and CMV-seropositive. Both conserved end residues are part of each CDR3. The D gene is left open where the match is weak. The size of a clone is reported for some rows only, either as once, few or many, or as a class for expanded clones.

V gene,D gene,J gene,clone size,CDR3 protein,CDR3 DNA
TRBV5-1,TRBD2,TRBJ2-5,NA,CASSLAASGSETQYF,TGCGCCAGCAGCTTGGCGGCTAGCGGGAGTGAGACCCAGTACTTC
TRBV19,NA,TRBJ1-1,NA,CASSIGGLKAFF,TGTGCCAGTAGTATCGGGGGGCTAAAGGCTTTCTTT
TRBV7-9,TRBD1,TRBJ1-1,NA,CASSQGQLNTEAFF,TGTGCCAGCAGCCAGGGACAGTTGAACACTGAAGCTTTCTTT
TRBV19,NA,TRBJ1-2,NA,CASRQGPGIYGYTF,TGTGCCAGTAGGCAGGGGCCCGGGATATATGGCTACACCTTC
TRBV27,NA,TRBJ1-2,NA,CASSAEQGRYYGYTF,TGTGCCAGCAGTGCAGAACAGGGCAGGTACTATGGCTACACCTTC
TRBV5-1,TRBD1,TRBJ2-5,NA,CASSQGQAAETQYF,TGCGCCAGCAGCCAAGGACAGGCTGCGGAGACCCAGTACTTC
TRBV28,TRBD2,TRBJ2-1,NA,CASRGAGGDSNEQFF,TGTGCCAGCAGAGGGGCGGGAGGGGATAGCAATGAGCAGTTCTTC
TRBV7-8,NA,TRBJ2-7,NA,CASSLDGGVEQYF,TGTGCCAGCAGCTTAGACGGAGGGGTCGAGCAGTACTTC
TRBV27,TRBD2,TRBJ2-1,NA,CASSPGGAEQFF,TGTGCCAGCAGTCCGGGGGGGGCTGAGCAGTTCTTC
TRBV4-3,TRBD1,TRBJ2-2,NA,CASSHGTGTDTGELFF,TGCGCCAGCAGCCACGGCACAGGGACAGACACCGGGGAGCTGTTTTTT
TRBV2,TRBD1,TRBJ1-2,few,CASSRDRDRGYTF,TGTGCCAGCAGTCGAGACAGGGACCGTGGCTACACCTTC
TRBV11-2,TRBD1,TRBJ2-2,once,CASSLSLQGGTGELFF,TGTGCCAGCAGCTTGTCGTTACAGGGGGGCACCGGGGAGCTGTTTTTT
TRBV4-1,NA,TRBJ2-2,NA,CASSQATGELFF,TGCGCCAGCAGCCAGGCCACCGGGGAGCTGTTTTTT
TRBV4-1,TRBD2,TRBJ2-7,NA,CASSQALPAGVRYEQYF,TGCGCCAGCAGCCAGGCCCTACCAGCGGGAGTTCGCTACGAGCAGTACTTC
TRBV18,NA,TRBJ1-1,few,CASSPWTDNTEAFF,TGTGCCAGCTCACCTTGGACAGATAACACTGAAGCTTTCTTT
TRBV11-2,NA,TRBJ2-1,few,CASSPPDSTNEQFF,TGTGCCAGCAGCCCGCCGGACAGTACGAATGAGCAGTTCTTC
TRBV11-2,NA,TRBJ2-4,NA,CASSLEPGELFGDIQYF,TGTGCCAGCAGCTTAGAGCCCGGGGAGTTGTTTGGGGACATTCAGTACTTC
TRBV5-1,TRBD2,TRBJ2-1,NA,CASSWGTGGANYEQFF,TGCGCCAGCAGCTGGGGGACGGGGGGAGCTAACTATGAGCAGTTCTTC
TRBV27,TRBD2,TRBJ2-7,NA,CASSFTSGPYEQYF,TGTGCCAGCAGTTTTACTAGCGGACCCTACGAGCAGTACTTC
TRBV5-4,TRBD2,TRBJ2-3,NA,CASSFAGVDTQYF,TGTGCCAGCAGCTTCGCGGGGGTAGATACGCAGTATTTT
TRBV6-6,NA,TRBJ2-5,NA,CASSPPQETQYF,TGTGCCAGCAGTCCTCCTCAAGAGACCCAGTACTTC
TRBV7-9,NA,TRBJ1-2,NA,CASSLLSTGGYTF,TGTGCCAGCAGCTTATTGTCCACTGGTGGCTACACCTTC
TRBV5-6,TRBD2,TRBJ2-2,NA,CASSLVAGGTGELFF,TGTGCCAGCAGCTTGGTAGCGGGAGGGACCGGGGAGCTGTTTTTT
TRBV7-3,NA,TRBJ2-2,NA,CASRSGTEVNTGELFF,TGTGCCAGCAGATCGGGAACCGAGGTTAACACCGGGGAGCTGTTTTTT
TRBV6-1,TRBD1,TRBJ1-4,few,CASSEDVGRGNEKLFF,TGTGCCAGCAGTGAAGATGTGGGCAGGGGGAATGAAAAACTGTTTTTT
TRBV6-4,TRBD2,TRBJ2-1,NA,CASSSGSANEQFF,TGTGCCAGCAGTAGCGGGAGTGCGAATGAGCAGTTCTTC
TRBV5-6,NA,TRBJ2-5,few,CASSLHRTVSRETQYF,TGTGCCAGCAGCTTGCATAGGACAGTCAGTCGAGAGACCCAGTACTTC
TRBV5-1,TRBD1,TRBJ2-2,NA,CASSLGDRGNTGELFF,TGCGCCAGCAGCTTGGGGGACAGGGGAAACACCGGGGAGCTGTTTTTT
TRBV30,TRBD2,TRBJ2-1,NA,CAWSEGSSGNDNEQFF,TGTGCCTGGAGTGAGGGCTCTAGCGGGAATGACAATGAGCAGTTCTTC
TRBV15,TRBD2,TRBJ2-1,NA,CATSRGSSGSPGFF,TGTGCCACCAGCAGAGGTAGTAGCGGGAGTCCCGGGTTCTTC
TRBV7-3,NA,TRBJ2-3,NA,CASSLTTSRADTQYF,TGTGCCAGCAGCTTAACTACTAGTAGGGCGGATACGCAGTATTTT
TRBV6-1,NA,TRBJ2-2,once,CASSGGYTGELFF,TGTGCCAGCAGCGGCGGGTACACCGGGGAGCTGTTTTTT
TRBV27,TRBD2,TRBJ2-1,NA,CASSFGLAGRNEQFF,TGTGCCAGCAGTTTTGGTCTAGCGGGTAGGAATGAGCAGTTCTTC
TRBV30,NA,TRBJ1-2,NA,CAWSGDKYGYTF,TGTGCCTGGAGTGGCGACAAGTATGGCTACACCTTC
TRBV5-4,NA,TRBJ2-5,NA,CASSWDLAETQYF,TGTGCCAGCAGCTGGGACTTAGCGGAGACCCAGTACTTC
TRBV28,TRBD1,TRBJ2-2,NA,CASSRDRGPGELFF,TGTGCCAGCAGTCGGGACAGGGGGCCCGGGGAGCTGTTTTTT
TRBV7-9,NA,TRBJ1-2,NA,CASSLGGRGANYGYTF,TGTGCCAGCAGCTTAGGGGGCAGGGGCGCTAACTATGGCTACACCTTC
TRBV28,TRBD1,TRBJ1-4,NA,CASSLLRVRQGLNEKLFF,TGTGCCAGCAGTTTATTAAGGGTGCGACAGGGGTTAAATGAAAAACTGTTTTTT
TRBV7-2,TRBD2,TRBJ2-5,NA,CASSGRGRGNF,TGTGCCAGCAGCGGGCGCGGGAGAGGGAACTTC
TRBV27,NA,TRBJ2-3,NA,CASSLYGGLTDTQYF,TGTGCCAGCAGTTTATATGGCGGCCTCACAGATACGCAGTATTTT
TRBV7-9,TRBD2,TRBJ2-1,NA,CASSLAASGGRNEQFF,TGTGCCAGCAGCTTAGCGGCTAGCGGGGGACGCAATGAGCAGTTCTTC
TRBV27,NA,TRBJ2-7,NA,CASSSRDVGDYEQYF,TGTGCCAGCAGTTCCCGAGACGTTGGAGACTACGAGCAGTACTTC
TRBV30,TRBD1,TRBJ2-7,once,CAWSSSAGGFLSYEQYF,TGTGCCTGGAGCTCTTCAGCAGGGGGCTTTCTCTCCTACGAGCAGTACTTC
TRBV30,TRBD1,TRBJ2-7,few,CAWSVGGPYEQYF,TGTGCCTGGAGTGTAGGGGGCCCCTACGAGCAGTACTTC
TRBV6-6,NA,TRBJ1-1,few,CASSLPLATEAFF,TGTGCCAGCAGTTTGCCCCTGGCCACTGAAGCTTTCTTT
TRBV27,NA,TRBJ2-5,NA,CASSPSVIQETQYF,TGTGCCAGCAGTCCTTCGGTGATCCAAGAGACCCAGTACTTC
TRBV7-9,NA,TRBJ2-1,NA,CASSLPEGRVLYNEQFF,TGTGCCAGCAGCTTACCCGAGGGAAGGGTTTTGTACAATGAGCAGTTCTTC